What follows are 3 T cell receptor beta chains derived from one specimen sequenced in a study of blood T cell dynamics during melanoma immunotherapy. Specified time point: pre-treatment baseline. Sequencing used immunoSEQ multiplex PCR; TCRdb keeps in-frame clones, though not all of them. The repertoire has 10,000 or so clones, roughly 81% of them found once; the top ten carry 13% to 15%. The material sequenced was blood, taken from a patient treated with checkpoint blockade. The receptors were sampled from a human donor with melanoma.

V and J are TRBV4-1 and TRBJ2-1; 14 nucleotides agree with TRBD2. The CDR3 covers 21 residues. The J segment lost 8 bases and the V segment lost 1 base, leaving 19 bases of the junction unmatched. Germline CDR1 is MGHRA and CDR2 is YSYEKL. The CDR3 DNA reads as TGCGCCAGCAGCCAAGTCCAGGGGACGGCCGGGACTAGCGGGGGTGGTCATGAGCAGTTCTTC. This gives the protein CASSQVQGTAGTSGGGHEQFF.

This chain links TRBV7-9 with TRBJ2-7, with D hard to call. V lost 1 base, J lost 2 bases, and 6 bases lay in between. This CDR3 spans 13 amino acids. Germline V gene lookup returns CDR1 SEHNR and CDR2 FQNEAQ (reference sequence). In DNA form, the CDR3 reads TGTGCCAGCAGCTTAGAGTACACCTACGAGCAGTACTTC. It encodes CASSLEYTYEQYF.

The CDR3 bases are TGTGCCAGCAGCCTGGACAGCCGGGAGACCCAGTACTTC. This gives the protein CASSLDSRETQYF. The V gene is TRBV7-7, the J gene TRBJ2-5; possibly TRBD1 for D (6 bases). Germline V gene lookup returns CDR1 SSHAT and CDR2 FNYEAQ (reference sequence). The V and J ends lost 5 bases and 5 bases respectively, with 12 bases between them. The CDR3 sequence is 13 residues long.